Shown below are 25 T cell receptor beta chains from a single sample sequenced in a study of metastatic and nonmetastatic thyroid tumors. Patients had received no treatment of any kind before thyroid surgery. MiXCR reprocessed the PCR reads for TCRdb. Among some 14,000 clones listed, just under 35% were seen once. The sequenced sample was tumor tissue. The receptors were sampled from a male donor with papillary thyroid cancer or a benign thyroid nodule (not recorded which). Some clones in this sample may be carry-over from other donors' samples.

This clone was observed a handful of times. The rearrangement links TRBV24-1 to TRBJ1-2, with a weak D call TRBD1 (5 bases). This CDR3 spans 13 amino acids. The V gene lost 1 base and the J gene lost 8 bases, with 10 bases spanning the gap. The germline V gene has CDR1 KGHDR and CDR2 SFDVKD. This CDR3 is CATSDLQVGGYTF. CDR3 DNA: TGTGCCACCAGTGATTTACAGGTAGGGGGCTACACCTTC.

This clone was observed a few times. Given a much more abundant clone one base away, this may be a read error. This chain links TRBV9 with TRBJ1-1, with no clear D. This CDR3 contains 14 residues. CDR1 and CDR2 (germline): SGDLS, YYNGEE. The CDR3 sequence is CGSSVVVGNTEAFF. CDR3 DNA sequence: TGTGGCAGCAGCGTAGTAGTGGGGAACACTGAAGCTTTCTTT.

This clone has at least ten counts. Other DNA sequences in this specimen translate into the identical CDR3. CDR3 loop: CASSLTYTGEGNSPLHF. CDR3 bases: TGCGCCAGCAGCTTGACCTATACAGGGGAGGGAAATTCACCCCTCCACTTT. V is TRBV5-1 and J is TRBJ1-6; 7 bases are a match to TRBD1. V shed 1 base, J shed 7 bases, and the junction held 11 bases outside the gene matches. The CDR3 totals 17 residues. Germline CDR1 reads SGHRS; CDR2 reads YFSETQ. The variable domain in full, with the rest retrieved from reference TRBV5-1 and TRBJ1-6, is KAGVTQTPRYLIKTRGQQVTLSCSPISGHRSVSWYQQTPGQGLQFLFEYFSETQRNKGNFPGRFSGRQFSNSRSEMNVSTLELGDSALYLCASSLTYTGEGNSPLHFGNGTRLTVT.

Details on this clone: Germline and junction disagree at one end, which may indicate a read error. The sample carries other DNA sequences with the same CDR3. The chain recombines TRBV13 with TRBJ2-7, with 7 bases identical to TRBD2. CDR3 length equals 15 residues. CDR1 PRHDT and CDR2 FYEKMQ come from the germline V gene (reference sequence). The CDR3 DNA is TGTGCCAGCAGCCCTCCCGGGGGGACTGCCTACGAGCAGTACTTT. Protein: CASSPPGGTAYEQYF.

This chain joins TRBV12-3 or TRBV12-4 and TRBJ2-1, with 10 bases matching TRBD2. V trimming: 5 bases; J trimming: 6 bases; junction bases outside the gene matches: 7. This CDR3 spans 15 amino acids. The CDR3 loop reads CASSVPSGRGNEQFF. Here the CDR3 DNA reads TGTGCCAGCAGTGTCCCTAGCGGGAGAGGCAATGAGCAGTTCTTC.

The gene calls are TRBV25-1 and TRBJ2-5, with 7 bases matching TRBD1. Per germline, CDR1 MGHDK and CDR2 SYGVNS. This CDR3 is 16 amino acids long. V was pared by 6 bases and J by 5 bases, with 15 bases of the junction left unmatched. Here the CDR3 DNA reads TGTGCCAGCAGATCCTCCGGGACAGTGGGTTTGGAGACCCAGTACTTC. Translated, it gives CASRSSGTVGLETQYF.

At least ten counts were recorded for this clone. J is TRBJ2-1 and V is TRBV5-6; TRBD2 matches at 7 bases. The V and J ends lost 3 bases and 0 bases, in that order; junction bases with no gene match: 6. The CDR3 runs to 16 residues. CDR1 is SGHDT, CDR2 YYEEEE, per germline. In nucleotides, the CDR3 is TGTGCCAGCAGCTGGGACTACAAGAGCTCCTACAATGAGCAGTTCTTC. Encoded protein: CASSWDYKSSYNEQFF. The full variable domain, rest sourced from reference TRBV5-6 and TRBJ2-1, is DAGVTQSPTHLIKTRGQQVTLRCSPKSGHDTVSWYQQALGQGPQFIFQYYEEEERQRGNFPDRFSGHQFPNYSSELNVNALLLGDSALYLCASSWDYKSSYNEQFFGPGTRLTVL.

The rearrangement joins TRBV6-1 to TRBJ2-3; 9 nucleotides agree with TRBD2. Losses at the gene ends were 6 bases for V and 2 bases for J; bases not matched to a gene: 3. This CDR3 spans 14 amino acids. Germline assignment: CDR1 MNHNS and CDR2 SASEGT. CDR3 coding DNA: TGTGCCAGCAGGTGGACTAGCGTCACAGATACGCAGTATTTT. Amino acid sequence: CASRWTSVTDTQYF.

Points on this clone: One end of the junction fails to match germline, which may point to a read error. The gene calls are TRBV10-1 and TRBJ2-5, with a weak D call TRBD1 (6 bases). Germline V lookup: CDR1 WNHNN, CDR2 SYGVQD (reference sequence). The CDR3 contains 15 residues. The chain's CDR3 is CASIESIGQPETQYF. In nucleotides, the CDR3 is TGCGCCAGCATTGAGTCGATAGGACAGCCAGAGACCCAGTACTTC.

The V call is TRBV20-1, the J call TRBJ2-4; D possibly corresponds to TRBD2 (6 bases). The germline gives CDR1 DFQATT, CDR2 SNEGSKA (reference sequence). Trimming removed 4 bases at V and 3 bases at J, with 13 bases between. This CDR3 contains 14 residues. CDR3 sequence (DNA): TGCAGTGCTATTCTGGGGGGAGACAAAAACATTCAGTACTTC. Its translation is CSAILGGDKNIQYF.

Turning to this clone: This could be a read error, since a much larger clone is one nucleotide away. Within the sample, other DNA sequences also encode this same CDR3. The chain has TRBV7-9 and TRBJ2-7; either TRBD1 or TRBD2 may fit D (5 bases each). The V gene lost 7 bases and the J gene lost 7 bases, with 23 bases spanning the gap. This CDR3 has 15 amino acids. Germline V gene data show CDR1 as SEHNR and CDR2 as FQNEAQ (reference sequence). The CDR3: CASTHGDGLLWEQYF. In nucleotides, the CDR3 is TGTGCCAGCACTCATGGGGACGGATTATTGTGGGAGCAGTACTTC.

This clone was detected only a few times. The chain uses TRBV18 and TRBJ2-3, with D unresolved. Germline CDR1 is KGHSH and CDR2 is LQKENI. This CDR3 is 15 amino acids long. Trimming left V 3 bases short and J 2 bases short, with 12 bases between. The CDR3 loop is CASSPLQTVTDTQYF. The DNA of the CDR3 is TGTGCCAGCTCACCGCTTCAAACAGTCACAGATACGCAGTATTTT.

In its sample, this clone ranks as medium-sized (0.01 to 0.1%). The chain joins TRBV6-1 to TRBJ2-7; 9 positions match TRBD1. Germline assignment: CDR1 MNHNS and CDR2 SASEGT. V was pared by 5 bases and J by 4 bases, with 6 bases of the junction left unmatched. The CDR3 consists of 14 residues. The CDR3 is CASSHDRGDYEQYF. In DNA, the CDR3 is TGTGCCAGCAGTCACGACAGGGGGGATTACGAGCAGTACTTC.

This clone was found many times. The V call is TRBV2, the J call TRBJ1-5; a possible D gene is TRBD1 (6 bases). CDR1 and CDR2 from the germline V gene are SNHLY and FYNNEI. The CDR3 has 15 amino acids. Trimming removed 2 bases from V and 4 bases from J, with 12 bases in between. This CDR3 is CASSENRERNQPQHF. The CDR3 coding sequence is TGTGCCAGCAGTGAAAACAGGGAGCGTAATCAGCCCCAGCATTTT.

This clone came up many times. The CDR3, as DNA: TGTGCCAGCAGACCCAGCGGGGGGGCCACCGGGGAGCTGTTTTTT. It is translated as CASRPSGGATGELFF. This chain joins TRBV2 and TRBJ2-2, with 10 bases aligning to TRBD2. The CDR3 has 15 residues. Germline CDR1 reads SNHLY; CDR2 reads FYNNEI. The V and J ends lost 6 bases and 4 bases, in that order; junction bases with no gene match: 5.

For the CDR3, the DNA is TGTGCCAGCAGCTCAAGAGGGGAAGCCCACTATGGCTACACCTTC. Encoded protein: CASSSRGEAHYGYTF. The genes are TRBV12-3 or TRBV12-4 and TRBJ1-2, with a weak D call TRBD1 (5 bases). V shed 6 bases and J shed 3 bases, with 17 bases lying between them. CDR3 length: 15 residues.

V usage is TRBV11-2 and J usage is TRBJ2-1; weak D call: TRBD2 (6 bases). Germline-derived CDR1 and CDR2 are SGHAT and FQNNGV. Trimming removed 3 bases at V and 4 bases at J, with 13 bases between. This CDR3 spans 15 amino acids. The CDR3 DNA reads TGTGCCAGCAGCTTGAGTGGGGGGATATACAATGAGCAGTTCTTC. Protein product: CASSLSGGIYNEQFF. Variable domain in full (rest from reference TRBV11-2 and TRBJ2-1): EAGVAQSPRYKIIEKRQSVAFWCNPISGHATLYWYQQILGQGPKLLIQFQNNGVVDDSQLPKDRFSAERLKGVDSTLKIQPAKLEDSAVYLCASSLSGGIYNEQFFGPGTRLTVL.

This clone was recorded at least ten times. The rearrangement uses TRBV6-5 and TRBJ1-4, with D unresolved. Looked up from germline, CDR1 is MNHEY and CDR2 is SVGAGI. Trimming cost V 0 bases and J 1 base, with 6 bases left between them. The CDR3 is 15 amino acids. The CDR3 loop reads CASSYSSGTNEKLFF. The CDR3 DNA follows: TGTGCCAGCAGTTACTCTTCGGGAACTAATGAAAAACTGTTTTTT.

This clone was observed a handful of times. The chain combines TRBV19 with TRBJ1-1; 7 nucleotides align to TRBD1. Germline-derived CDR1 and CDR2 are LNHDA and SQIVND (reference sequence). Losses at the gene ends were 6 bases for V and 6 bases for J; bases not matched to a gene: 7. The CDR3 totals 13 residues. The CDR3 spells CASRDRMGAEAFF. Written as DNA, the CDR3 is TGTGCCAGTAGGGACAGGATGGGGGCTGAAGCTTTCTTT.

This clone was seen a handful of times. A read error may account for a junction end that differs from germline. This rearrangement joins TRBV28 to TRBJ2-1; possible D gene TRBD2, 6 bases. Germline V gene lookup returns CDR1 MDHEN and CDR2 SYDVKM. The CDR3 has 17 amino acids. CDR3 DNA sequence: TGTGACACCCCGTCCGTGGGTGGCCAGGGAGGTCACAATGAGCACTTCTTC. Translating it yields CDTPSVGGQGGHNEHFF.

V and J are TRBV28 and TRBJ1-2; D is ambiguous. CDR3 length equals 14 residues. Trimming cost V 2 bases and J 8 bases, with 15 bases left between them. Looked up from germline, CDR1 is MDHEN and CDR2 is SYDVKM. The CDR3 region has the DNA TGTGCCAGCAGTTTAGTTAGAGCGCTCTGGGGCTACACCTTC. Protein product: CASSLVRALWGYTF.

Judged by abundance, this clone is medium-sized. The CDR3 nucleotides read TGTGCCTGGAGTGTGGGAAACACCATATATTTT. Protein: CAWSVGNTIYF. This rearrangement joins TRBV30 to TRBJ1-3; D gene uncertain. Germline values: CDR1 GTSNPN, CDR2 SVGIG (reference sequence). This CDR3 spans 11 amino acids. V lost 0 bases and J 4 bases, leaving 1 base between the germline ends.

This clone is judged medium-sized. J is TRBJ2-1 and V is TRBV20-1; 13 bases are a match to TRBD2. Germline values: CDR1 DFQATT, CDR2 SNEGSKA (reference sequence). This CDR3 has 16 residues. The J segment lost 2 bases and the V segment lost 5 bases, leaving 6 bases of the junction unmatched. The CDR3 DNA is TGCAGTGCTCAGACTAGCGGGAGGTCAACCTACAATGAGCAGTTCTTC. This codes for CSAQTSGRSTYNEQFF.

This chain connects TRBV20-1 to TRBJ2-5; a possible D gene is TRBD1 (6 bases). CDR1 DFQATT and CDR2 SNEGSKA come from the germline V gene (reference sequence). Trimming removed 3 bases from V and 6 bases from J, with 17 bases in between. The CDR3 totals 14 residues. The CDR3 here is CSASLGHGWKTQYF. The CDR3 nucleotides read TGCAGTGCTAGCCTGGGACATGGGTGGAAGACCCAGTACTTC.

J is TRBJ2-7 and V is TRBV4-3; D may be TRBD1 (6 bases). The CDR3 contains 15 residues. The V gene lost 2 bases and the J gene lost 1 base, with 12 bases spanning the gap. The V gene's germline CDR1 is LGHNA and CDR2 YSLEER. The CDR3 DNA reads as TGCGCCAGCAGCCAATACCGGGACATATCCTACGAGCAGTACTTC. It encodes CASSQYRDISYEQYF.